The 24 T cell receptor beta chains below were found in one sample sequenced in a study of graft-versus-host responses after intestinal transplantation. The method was immunoSEQ multiplex PCR; TCRdb's version includes in-frame clones alone and lacks a portion of them. The repertoire consists of about 15,000 clones, with around 74% occurring once and the leading ten covering around 3%. Processed graft tissue released its intraepithelial and lamina propria lymphocytes. Source: ileum tissue, taken 14 days after transplant. The origin of the receptors is a human patient who received an intestinal transplant, so some T cells may come from the graft donor.

The chain couples TRBV5-6 to TRBJ1-2; D may be TRBD1 (6 bases). The CDR3 extends over 13 amino acids. The ends were cut back, 5 bases at V and 4 bases at J, with 12 bases in the middle. Germline-derived CDR1 and CDR2 are SGHDT and YYEEEE. In DNA, the CDR3 is TGTGCCAGCAGAAAGACAGGTGGCTATGGCTACACCTTC. Translating gives CASRKTGGYGYTF.

The chain links TRBV10-1 to TRBJ2-5; 9 nucleotides align to TRBD1. J lost 2 bases, V lost 5 bases, and 9 bases had no gene match. Germline assignment: CDR1 WNHNN and CDR2 SYGVQD (reference sequence). The CDR3 contains 16 residues. The CDR3 protein is CASSLGQGRGQETQYF. CDR3 nucleotides: TGCGCCAGCAGTCTGGGACAGGGAAGGGGACAAGAGACCCAGTACTTC.

J is TRBJ2-1 and V is TRBV7-3; D possibly corresponds to TRBD1 (6 bases). The CDR3 sequence is 14 residues long. Trimming left V 5 bases short and J 0 bases short, with 8 bases between. CDR1 is SGHTA and CDR2 is FQGTGA in the germline V gene. DNA of the CDR3: TGTGCCAGCAGCCCGGACAGCTCCTACAATGAGCAGTTCTTC. As protein: CASSPDSSYNEQFF.

This chain uses TRBV5-1 with TRBJ2-3, with a weak D call TRBD2 (6 bases). V lost 2 bases and J lost 2, with 18 bases in between. The CDR3 contains 17 residues. The germline V gene encodes CDR1 SGHRS and CDR2 YFSETQ. This chain's CDR3 is CASSFRAGGALTDTQYF. DNA for the CDR3: TGCGCCAGCAGCTTCCGGGCCGGGGGAGCTCTCACAGATACGCAGTATTTT.

The rearrangement links TRBV6-5 to TRBJ2-7; no clear D. The CDR3 is 12 amino acids. V lost 8 bases, J lost 6 bases, and 14 bases lay in between. Germline CDR1 reads MNHEY; CDR2 reads SVGAGI. The CDR3 DNA sequence: TGTGCCAGCCTAGGGCTCGACCCCGAGCAGTACTTC. Its translation: CASLGLDPEQYF.

The CDR3 spells CASSSNSGGAGTQYF. In DNA, the CDR3 is TGTGCCAGCAGTTCCAACAGCGGGGGGGCAGGGACGCAGTATTTT. The chain joins TRBV5-4 to TRBJ2-3; 10 nucleotides match TRBD2. The V gene's germline CDR1 is SGHNT and CDR2 YYREEE (reference sequence). With V trimmed by 5 bases and J by 9 bases, 12 bases remained unmatched. This CDR3 is 15 amino acids long.

The chain has TRBV19 and TRBJ1-1; D ambiguous. The CDR3 is made up of 12 amino acids. Germline V gives CDR1 LNHDA, CDR2 SQIVND (reference sequence). V gave up 4 bases and J gave up 4 bases, with 7 bases separating them. CDR3 sequence: CASSSGFTEAFF. CDR3 sequence (DNA): TGTGCCAGTAGTAGCGGGTTCACTGAAGCTTTCTTT.

The chain employs TRBV29-1 and TRBJ2-2; 7 positions agree with TRBD1. J was trimmed by 4 bases and V by 2 bases; bases with no gene match: 7. CDR1 and CDR2 (germline): SQVTM, ANQGSEA. The CDR3 extends over 15 amino acids. The CDR3 nucleotides are TGCAGCGTTGAATTAGAGACAGGGACCACCGGGGAGCTGTTTTTT. It is translated as CSVELETGTTGELFF.

The chain is built from TRBV19 and TRBJ2-5; D not certain. Germline CDR1 reads LNHDA; CDR2 reads SQIVND (reference sequence). The CDR3 is 11 residues long. Trimming shortened V by 6 bases and J by 3 bases, and 5 bases separated the two germline ends. Written as DNA, the CDR3 is TGTGCCAGTAGATCCAAAGAGACCCAGTACTTC. This sequence encodes CASRSKETQYF.

J is TRBJ2-5 and V is TRBV9; D might be TRBD1 (6 bases). Trimming shortened V by 4 bases and J by 2 bases, and 12 bases separated the two germline ends. The CDR3 is 14 residues long. Looked up from germline, CDR1 is SGDLS and CDR2 is YYNGEE. The CDR3 sequence is CASSPGQIQETQYF. The CDR3 coding sequence is TGTGCCAGCAGCCCAGGACAGATTCAAGAGACCCAGTACTTC.

The rearrangement links TRBV4-1 to TRBJ1-6, with a weak D call TRBD1 (6 bases). The CDR3 length is 18 residues. CDR1 is MGHRA and CDR2 is YSYEKL in the germline V gene. V was cut by 4 bases and J by 0 bases, with 16 bases left in between. In DNA form, the CDR3 reads TGCGCCAGCAGCCCAGGGGACGGAATTAGCTCCTATAATTCACCCCTCCACTTT. It yields the protein CASSPGDGISSYNSPLHF.

The chain uses TRBV4-1 and TRBJ2-6; a possible D gene is TRBD1 (6 bases). Trimming pared 0 bases from V and 1 base from J, leaving 10 bases between. This CDR3 is 17 amino acids long. Looked up from germline, CDR1 is MGHRA and CDR2 is YSYEKL. Written as DNA, the CDR3 is TGCGCCAGCAGCCAAGAGGGGGACACTTCTGGGGCCAACGTCCTGACTTTC. It specifies CASSQEGDTSGANVLTF.

The CDR3 DNA follows: TGTGCCAGTACTTTGGGACCCCTGAGTGAGAATGAGCAGTTCTTC. Translated: CASTLGPLSENEQFF. The V call is TRBV19, the J call TRBJ2-1; D possibly matches TRBD1 or TRBD2 (5 bases each). Per germline, CDR1 LNHDA and CDR2 SQIVND (reference sequence). The CDR3 is made up of 15 amino acids. The germline V and J ends were trimmed by 7 bases and 7 bases, with 20 bases remaining between them.

This chain links TRBV30 with TRBJ2-7; TRBD2 might be the D (6 bases). Trimming took 0 bases from V and 3 from J, leaving 6 bases between them. The CDR3 totals 12 residues. Per germline, CDR1 GTSNPN and CDR2 SVGIG (reference sequence). The DNA for the CDR3 is TGTGCCTGGAGTGTCGGGGGCTACGAGCAGTACTTC. Protein: CAWSVGGYEQYF.

The chain carries TRBV7-6 and TRBJ2-5; D ambiguous. Germline assignment: CDR1 SGHVS and CDR2 FNYEAQ. V shed 5 bases and J shed 2 bases, with 3 bases lying between them. The CDR3 consists of 11 residues. The CDR3 coding sequence is TGTGCCAGCAGCCGACAAGAGACCCAGTACTTC. It yields the protein CASSRQETQYF. The whole variable domain, filled in from reference TRBV7-6 and TRBJ2-5, reads GAGVSQSPRYKVTKRGQDVALRCDPISGHVSLYWYRQALGQGPEFLTYFNYEAQQDKSGLPNDRFSAERPEGSISTLTIQRTEQRDSAMYRCASSRQETQYFGPGTRLLVL.

V gene TRBV12-5 combines with J gene TRBJ1-4; TRBD1 matches 7 bases. The V segment lost 2 bases and the J segment 8 bases; nucleotides outside the gene matches: 5. This CDR3 spans 14 amino acids. The germline V gene has CDR1 LGHNT and CDR2 FRNRAP. CDR3 in DNA: TGTGCTAGTGGTTTGCAGGGGGATAACGAAAAACTGTTTTTT. This encodes CASGLQGDNEKLFF.

The chain carries TRBV18 and TRBJ2-7, with D unclear. The CDR3 is 13 residues long. The germline gives CDR1 KGHSH, CDR2 LQKENI. With 2 bases removed from V and 2 bases from J, the gap between germline ends came to 7 bases. The CDR3 is CASSPRTTYEQYF. Here the CDR3 DNA reads TGTGCCAGCTCACCAAGAACTACCTACGAGCAGTACTTC.

V gene TRBV5-4 combines with J gene TRBJ2-5, with 8 bases identical to TRBD1. V was pared by 3 bases and J by 1 base, with 2 bases of the junction left unmatched. This CDR3 is built from 14 residues. Germline V gives CDR1 SGHNT, CDR2 YYREEE (reference sequence). DNA of the CDR3: TGTGCCAGCAGCTGGGACAGGTCCCAAGAGACCCAGTACTTC. Protein: CASSWDRSQETQYF. The full variable domain, rest sourced from reference TRBV5-4 and TRBJ2-5, is ETGVTQSPTHLIKTRGQQVTLRCSSQSGHNTVSWYQQALGQGPQFIFQYYREEENGRGNFPPRFSGLQFPNYSSELNVNALELDDSALYLCASSWDRSQETQYFGPGTRLLVL.

This clone was found once. The chain recombines TRBV2 with TRBJ2-2, with 10 bases lining up with TRBD1. CDR3 length equals 16 residues. V shed 5 bases and J 5 bases; nucleotides not matched to a gene: 8. CDR1 and CDR2 (germline): SNHLY, FYNNEI. The CDR3 coding sequence is TGTGCCAGCAGTACGGGACAGGGGAGGGGAACCGGGGAGCTGTTTTTT. It is translated as CASSTGQGRGTGELFF.

The rearrangement links TRBV9 to TRBJ2-2; D is uncertain. There are 13 residues in the CDR3. The germline V gene has CDR1 SGDLS and CDR2 YYNGEE. Trimming removed 1 base at V and 6 bases at J, with 7 bases between. The CDR3 sequence: CASSVNSAGELFF. CDR3 DNA: TGTGCCAGCAGCGTAAATTCCGCCGGGGAGCTGTTTTTT.

V is TRBV7-6 and J is TRBJ2-7; D call uncertain. The CDR3 runs to 13 residues. V was shortened by 1 base and J by 2 bases, with 6 bases between the two germline ends. The germline gives CDR1 SGHVS, CDR2 FNYEAQ. The CDR3 protein is CASSLDYAYEQYF. CDR3 coding DNA: TGTGCCAGCAGCTTAGACTATGCCTACGAGCAGTACTTC.

CDR3 sequence: CASSYSTYEQYF. CDR3 DNA: TGTGCCAGCAGTTACTCGACCTACGAGCAGTACTTC. This chain uses TRBV6-6 with TRBJ2-7; D gene uncertain. This CDR3 is 12 amino acids long. V lost 0 bases, J lost 2 bases, and 2 bases lay in between. Per germline, CDR1 MNHNY and CDR2 SVGAGI (reference sequence).

The J gene is TRBJ2-7, the V gene TRBV19; TRBD1 agrees at 7 bases. Losses at the gene ends were 6 bases for V and 6 bases for J; bases not matched to a gene: 2. CDR1 and CDR2 from the germline V gene are LNHDA and SQIVND (reference sequence). The CDR3 length is 11 residues. The CDR3 region has the DNA TGTGCCAGTAGGTCAGGGGGCGAGCAGTACTTC. Its protein product is CASRSGGEQYF.

The rearrangement links TRBV10-3 to TRBJ1-1, with no clear D. Germline CDR1 ENHRY, CDR2 SYGVKD. This CDR3 is 14 amino acids long. V was trimmed by 3 bases and J by 1 base, leaving 9 bases between them. The CDR3 sequence is CAISEGMGNTEAFF. CDR3 DNA sequence: TGTGCCATCAGTGAAGGGATGGGGAACACTGAAGCTTTCTTT.